The source of this T cell receptor beta chain is a study of cytomegalovirus exposure and HLA in healthy donors. CDR3 length: 13 residues. V was clipped by 3 bases and J by 8 bases, with 11 bases between them. Germline assignment: CDR1 LNHDA and CDR2 SQIVND (reference sequence). Sequencing used immunoSEQ multiplex PCR; TCRdb keeps in-frame clones, though not all of them. The data contain fewer than 120,000 clones, over 75% of them singletons. Donors were drawn from the approximately 110-subject validation cohort, separate from the 666-subject first cohort. The receptor was isolated from a woman between 25 and 40 years old in good health and CMV-seropositive. The chain has TRBV19 and TRBJ2-1; perhaps TRBD1 as D (6 bases). Sequenced input: PBMCs. DNA for the CDR3: TGTGCCAGTAGTATCGGGGCAGGGGATGAGCAGTTCTTC. Its protein is CASSIGAGDEQFF.